The next 28 T cell receptor beta chains were all read from a single sample in a study of CD8 T cells in ankylosing spondylitis. MiXCR was run by TCRdb on the 5' RACE reads, yielding one entry per CDR3 protein. Of about 150,000 distinct CDR3 sequences listed, around 7.9% are singletons. The sequenced sample was blood, either unsorted or a sorted T cell fraction (not recorded which). These receptors were taken from a female donor with ankylosing spondylitis or in good health (not recorded which).

This clonotype was picked up many times. V and J are TRBV27 and TRBJ2-7; weak D call: TRBD1 (6 bases). CDR3 length equals 14 residues. CDR1 and CDR2 (germline): MNHEY, SMNVEV (reference sequence). With 0 bases removed from V and 3 bases from J, the gap between germline ends came to 9 bases. CDR3 sequence reads: CASSLSWGLYEQYF. The CDR3 DNA sequence: TGTGCCAGCAGTTTATCGTGGGGGCTCTACGAGCAGTACTTC.

This clonotype was seen many times. The V and J genes are TRBV9 and TRBJ2-1; D not resolved. Trimming shortened V by 0 bases and J by 6 bases, and 10 bases separated the two germline ends. Germline assignment: CDR1 SGDLS and CDR2 YYNGEE. The length of the CDR3 is 14 residues. The CDR3 nucleotides are TGTGCCAGCAGCGTAGTTGGCTCGCCCAATGAGCAGTTCTTC. Its protein product is CASSVVGSPNEQFF.

This clonotype was detected ten times or more. The gene calls are TRBV25-1 and TRBJ1-2; maybe TRBD1 (5 bases). V was cut by 3 bases and J by 5 bases, with 7 bases left in between. The germline V gene has CDR1 MGHDK and CDR2 SYGVNS. CDR3 size: 12 residues. This chain's CDR3 is CASSDKGYGYTF. The CDR3 DNA is TGTGCCAGCAGTGATAAGGGGTATGGCTACACCTTC.

This clonotype has ten or more counts. The chain links TRBV12-3 or TRBV12-4 to TRBJ2-7; no definite D call. V dropped 4 bases and J dropped 3 bases, with 7 bases sitting between them. The CDR3 loop spans 12 amino acids. The CDR3 is CASSSPGYEQYF. The CDR3 region has the DNA TGTGCCAGCAGTTCCCCGGGCTACGAGCAGTACTTC.

This clonotype occurred many times. The rearrangement links TRBV20-1 to TRBJ2-1, with D possibly called TRBD1 or TRBD2 (6 bases each). This CDR3 is 12 amino acids long. Per the germline V gene, CDR1 is DFQATT and CDR2 is SNEGSKA (reference sequence). Trimming removed 2 bases at V and 12 bases at J, with 14 bases between. The chain's CDR3 is CSARTGGRRQFF. CDR3 DNA sequence: TGCAGTGCTAGAACCGGGGGCAGGCGGCAGTTCTTC.

This clonotype was recorded at least ten times. This rearrangement joins TRBV12-3 or TRBV12-4 to TRBJ1-2; no clear D. The CDR3 is made up of 18 amino acids. V lost 6 bases, J lost 1 base, and 24 bases lay in between. The CDR3 loop reads CASSPVGTLKRINYGYTF. The CDR3 nucleotides read TGTGCCAGCAGCCCAGTCGGCACTCTGAAGAGGATTAACTATGGCTACACCTTC.

The table lists this clonotype with many counts. The chain links TRBV5-1 to TRBJ1-1; D unclear. The CDR3 loop spans 14 amino acids. Germline values: CDR1 SGHRS, CDR2 YFSETQ. Trimming took 2 bases from V and 2 from J, leaving 10 bases between them. The CDR3 nucleotides read TGCGCCAGCAGCTTAGGCACAGACAACACTGAAGCTTTCTTT. Encoded protein: CASSLGTDNTEAFF. The complete variable domain, with remaining parts taken from reference TRBV5-1 and TRBJ1-1, reads KAGVTQTPRYLIKTRGQQVTLSCSPISGHRSVSWYQQTPGQGLQFLFEYFSETQRNKGNFPGRFSGRQFSNSRSEMNVSTLELGDSALYLCASSLGTDNTEAFFGQGTRLTVV.

This clonotype was recorded at least ten times. The chain joins TRBV7-2 to TRBJ1-2; D is unclear. From germline, CDR1 is SGHTA and CDR2 FQGNSA. The ends were cut back, 6 bases at V and 5 bases at J, with 19 bases in the middle. This CDR3 has 15 residues. CDR3 region: CASSTLLMASYGYTF. The CDR3 region has the DNA TGTGCCAGCAGTACGCTCTTAATGGCTTCTTATGGCTACACCTTC.

There are many counts of this clonotype. This CDR3 is CASSLGTGRGYTF. In nucleotides, the CDR3 is TGTGCCAGCAGCTTAGGGACAGGGAGAGGCTACACCTTC. This chain links TRBV7-9 with TRBJ1-2, with TRBD1 identical over 8 bases. CDR1 and CDR2 from the germline V gene are SEHNR and FQNEAQ (reference sequence). This CDR3 has 13 residues. Trimming took 1 base from V and 8 from J; bases not matched to a gene: 3.

This clonotype has ten or more counts. The genes are TRBV9 and TRBJ2-7; 9 bases are shared with TRBD2. This CDR3 is built from 15 residues. CDR1 is SGDLS and CDR2 is YYNGEE in the germline V gene. With V trimmed by 1 base and J by 2 bases, 4 bases remained unmatched. The CDR3: CASSVNLAGPYEQYF. CDR3 sequence (DNA): TGTGCCAGCAGCGTAAACCTAGCGGGGCCCTACGAGCAGTACTTC.

Comment on this clonotype: Germline and junction disagree at one end, which may indicate a read error. J is TRBJ2-1 and V is TRBV3-1; 7 bases agree with TRBD1. Germline assignment: CDR1 LGHDT and CDR2 YNNKEL (reference sequence). The CDR3 has 12 amino acids. This CDR3 reads CASSQSQGFLIF. CDR3 bases: TGTGCCAGCAGCCAGTCACAGGGGTTTTTGATCTTC.

Many counts were recorded for this clonotype. This chain connects TRBV10-3 to TRBJ1-6; 11 bases map to TRBD1. The CDR3 is made up of 16 amino acids. Germline lookup yields CDR1 ENHRY and CDR2 SYGVKD. V lost 2 bases, J lost 7 bases, and 4 bases stayed unmatched. This CDR3 is CAISEGQGARNSPLHF. CDR3 sequence (DNA): TGTGCCATCAGTGAGGGACAGGGGGCGCGAAATTCACCCCTCCACTTT.

The sample holds many counts of this clonotype. The rearrangement uses TRBV7-2 and TRBJ2-1, with 9 bases that match TRBD2. The V segment lost 7 bases and the J segment 7 bases; nucleotides outside the gene matches: 14. This CDR3 has 16 residues. Germline V gene sequence: CDR1 SGHTA, CDR2 FQGNSA. In DNA form, the CDR3 reads TGTGCCAGCACCCTTTATGGCGGGGGGGCTAGTAATGAGCAGTTCTTC. Residues: CASTLYGGGASNEQFF. Full variable domain (outside the CDR3, taken from reference TRBV7-2 and TRBJ2-1): GAGVSQSPSNKVTEKGKDVELRCDPISGHTALYWYRQSLGQGLEFLIYFQGNSAPDKSGLPSDRFSAERTGGSVSTLTIQRTQQEDSAVYLCASTLYGGGASNEQFFGPGTRLTVL.

This clonotype was detected ten times or more. The chain has TRBV6-2 or TRBV6-3 and TRBJ2-2; 7 positions agree with TRBD1. The CDR3 is 18 amino acids. In germline, CDR1 is MNHEY, CDR2 SVGEGT. After removal of 1 base from V and 1 base from J, the junction contained 9 bases not matched to a gene. The DNA of the CDR3 is TGTGCCAGCAGTTACTACCCGCTCACAGGGGAGAACACCGGGGAGCTGTTTTTT. Its protein is CASSYYPLTGENTGELFF.

This clonotype was seen many times. The chain is built from TRBV3-1 and TRBJ2-4; tentatively, D is TRBD2 (5 bases). The CDR3 has 14 residues. V lost 6 bases and J lost 7, with 16 bases in between. The germline gives CDR1 LGHDT, CDR2 YNNKEL (reference sequence). The CDR3 region is CASSNEATGNIQYF. The CDR3 DNA is TGTGCCAGCAGTAACGAAGCAACGGGGAACATTCAGTACTTC. The full variable domain, its missing parts supplied by reference TRBV3-1 and TRBJ2-4, is DTAVSQTPKYLVTQMGNDKSIKCEQNLGHDTMYWYKQDSKKFLKIMFSYNNKELIINETVPNRFSPKSPDKAHLNLHINSLELGDSAVYFCASSNEATGNIQYFGAGTRLSVL.

In its sample, this clonotype was seen many times. The rearrangement joins TRBV5-1 to TRBJ2-1, with 7 bases that match TRBD1. J gave up 7 bases and V 4 bases, and 5 bases lay outside the gene matches. The CDR3 has 13 residues. Germline V gene lookup returns CDR1 SGHRS and CDR2 YFSETQ. This chain's CDR3 is CASSPGQLNEQFF. The DNA of the CDR3 is TGCGCCAGCAGCCCGGGACAGCTAAATGAGCAGTTCTTC.

At least ten counts were recorded for this clonotype. As DNA, the CDR3 is TGCGCCAGCAGCCCCGCGGCGGGGAGGACAGATACGCAGTATTTT. It yields the protein CASSPAAGRTDTQYF. This chain connects TRBV5-1 to TRBJ2-3; TRBD2 might be the D (6 bases). The V and J ends lost 4 bases and 3 bases respectively, with 15 bases between them. The CDR3 sequence is 15 residues long. Germline V lookup: CDR1 SGHRS, CDR2 YFSETQ.

This clonotype was counted ten times or more. The chain is built from TRBV4-1 and TRBJ1-4; D is unclear. The ends were cut back, 3 bases at V and 0 bases at J, with 8 bases in the middle. The CDR3 consists of 15 residues. Germline loops: CDR1 MGHRA, CDR2 YSYEKL. In DNA, the CDR3 is TGCGCCAGCAGCCAGGCGAGTGCAACTAATGAAAAACTGTTTTTT. It translates to CASSQASATNEKLFF.

Ten or more counts support this clonotype. The V call is TRBV4-2, the J call TRBJ2-3, with TRBD2 matching over 14 bases. Germline trimming cut 0 bases from V and 5 bases from J; bases unmatched to any gene: 4. The CDR3 is made up of 17 amino acids. CDR1 and CDR2 from the germline V gene are LGHNA and YNFKEQ. The CDR3 loop is CASSQDGLAGGKDTQYF. DNA of the CDR3: TGTGCCAGCAGCCAAGATGGACTAGCGGGGGGCAAAGATACGCAGTATTTT.

A few counts support this clonotype. The chain joins TRBV7-9 to TRBJ2-5; D is undetermined. The CDR3 totals 15 residues. Germline V gene lookup returns CDR1 SEHNR and CDR2 FQNEAQ (reference sequence). V shed 3 bases and J shed 5 bases, with 16 bases lying between them. CDR3 DNA sequence: TGTGCCAGCAGCTTCGGTATCGGTTTAGGGGAGACCCAGTACTTC. Its translation: CASSFGIGLGETQYF.

Many counts were recorded for this clonotype. One end of the junction is discordant with germline, which a read error may explain. In DNA, the CDR3 is TGTACCAGCACTCGGACAGCCCTTTCTAGCACAGATACGCAGTATTTT. The encoded protein is CTSTRTALSSTDTQYF. This chain links TRBV4-1 with TRBJ2-3, with D possibly being TRBD1 (6 bases). Per germline, CDR1 MGHRA and CDR2 YSYEKL. The CDR3 has 16 amino acids.

This clonotype was seen many times. The genes are TRBV20-1 and TRBJ2-1, with 8 positions matching TRBD1. The V gene end was trimmed by 6 bases and the J gene end by 6 bases; junction bases not matched to a gene: 13. The CDR3 covers 15 residues. Germline CDR1 and CDR2: DFQATT and SNEGSKA (reference sequence). The CDR3 loop reads CSANPPDRVSNEQFF. The CDR3 DNA reads TGCAGTGCCAATCCCCCGGACAGGGTATCCAATGAGCAGTTCTTC.

This clonotype showed up many times. The chain is built from TRBV12-3 or TRBV12-4 and TRBJ1-2, with no clear D. Trimming removed 2 bases at V and 4 bases at J, with 11 bases between. CDR3 size: 14 residues. The CDR3 nucleotides are TGTGCCAGCAGTTTATCCGGGTCCGCCTATGGCTACACCTTC. This codes for CASSLSGSAYGYTF.

This clonotype has at least ten counts. J is TRBJ2-7 and V is TRBV29-1; 7 bases map to TRBD1. Unmatched junction bases numbered 5, after V lost 4 bases and J lost 2 bases. Germline V gene sequence: CDR1 SQVTM, CDR2 ANQGSEA. The length of the CDR3 is 13 residues. The CDR3 sequence: CSVAGDSTYEQYF. The CDR3 nucleotides are TGCAGCGTTGCCGGGGACAGCACCTACGAGCAGTACTTC.

This clonotype has at least ten counts. The chain links TRBV14 to TRBJ1-3; D not resolved. Trimming left V 2 bases short and J 6 bases short, with 14 bases between. Germline values: CDR1 SGHDN, CDR2 FVKESK. The CDR3 length is 15 residues. CDR3 residues: CASSQFAGGLNTIYF. The CDR3 bases are TGTGCCAGCAGCCAATTCGCCGGTGGATTAAACACCATATATTTT. Using reference TRBV14 and TRBJ1-3 for the parts outside the CDR3, the full variable domain is EAGVTQFPSHSVIEKGQTVTLRCDPISGHDNLYWYRRVMGKEIKFLLHFVKESKQDESGMPNNRFLAERTGGTYSTLKVQPAELEDSGVYFCASSQFAGGLNTIYFGEGSWLTVV.

Here the CDR3 DNA reads TGTGCCAGCAGCGCCCGGGACATTAGCACAGATACGCAGTATTTT. Residues: CASSARDISTDTQYF. The chain combines TRBV4-2 with TRBJ2-3; D possibly corresponds to TRBD1 (6 bases). Trimming stripped 5 bases from V and 0 bases from J, with 12 bases between. CDR3 length equals 15 residues. CDR1 and CDR2 from the germline V gene are LGHNA and YNFKEQ.

This clonotype was recorded many times. The DNA of the CDR3 is TGCGCCAGCAGCCCGAGGAGAAGTCTAGCGGGGTTCACAGATACGCAGTATTTT. Translated, it gives CASSPRRSLAGFTDTQYF. This chain joins TRBV5-1 and TRBJ2-3; TRBD2 aligns across 9 bases. CDR3 length: 18 amino acids. V trimming: 4 bases; J trimming: 2 bases; junction bases outside the gene matches: 14. Germline CDR1 and CDR2: SGHRS and YFSETQ. Full variable domain (remainder filled in from reference TRBV5-1 and TRBJ2-3): KAGVTQTPRYLIKTRGQQVTLSCSPISGHRSVSWYQQTPGQGLQFLFEYFSETQRNKGNFPGRFSGRQFSNSRSEMNVSTLELGDSALYLCASSPRRSLAGFTDTQYFGPGTRLTVL.

This clonotype was picked up many times. The rearrangement uses TRBV20-1 and TRBJ2-7, with no clear D. The CDR3 has 14 residues. Germline values: CDR1 DFQATT, CDR2 SNEGSKA (reference sequence). V lost 0 bases, J lost 2 bases, and 11 bases lay in between. In DNA, the CDR3 is TGCAGTGCTAGAGATCGGAGACGAACCTACGAGCAGTACTTC. It is translated as CSARDRRRTYEQYF.